The entry that follows covers one T cell receptor beta chain sequence. The sample belongs to a study of blood T cell repertoires in COVID-19. For the study at large: Acute and convalescent COVID-19 samples came from the United States, Italy and Spain. PBMCs, B-cell-depleted T cells, or T cells were the source of the cDNA or gDNA that made up the material.

Clones were read by immunoSEQ multiplex PCR, and TCRdb kept only the in-frame ones, dropping some. The table lists some 120,000 clones, less than 95% of them singletons. Sequencing was performed on peripheral blood. The source of this sequence is a human donor with active COVID-19. The donor label of this sample is uncertain.

In DNA form, the CDR3 reads TGTGCCAGCAGTTTAGCGAATTACTATGGCTACACCTTC. Amino acids: CASSLANYYGYTF. The gene calls are TRBV28 and TRBJ1-2; the D is unclear. The ends were cut back, 2 bases at V and 3 bases at J, with 7 bases in the middle. The CDR3 is 13 residues long. The V gene's germline CDR1 is MDHEN and CDR2 SYDVKM.